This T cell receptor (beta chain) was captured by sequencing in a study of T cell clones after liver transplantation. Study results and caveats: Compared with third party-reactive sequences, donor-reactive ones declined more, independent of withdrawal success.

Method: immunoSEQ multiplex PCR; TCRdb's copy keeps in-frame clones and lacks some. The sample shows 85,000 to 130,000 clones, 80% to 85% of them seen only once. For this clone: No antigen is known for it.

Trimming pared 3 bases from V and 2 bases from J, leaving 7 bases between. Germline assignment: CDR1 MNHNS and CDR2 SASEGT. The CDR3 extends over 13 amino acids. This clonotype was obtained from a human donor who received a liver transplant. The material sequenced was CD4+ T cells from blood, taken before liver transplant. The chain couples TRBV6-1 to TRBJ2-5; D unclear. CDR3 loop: CASSEFLQETQYF. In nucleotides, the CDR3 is TGTGCCAGCAGTGAGTTTCTGCAAGAGACCCAGTACTTC.